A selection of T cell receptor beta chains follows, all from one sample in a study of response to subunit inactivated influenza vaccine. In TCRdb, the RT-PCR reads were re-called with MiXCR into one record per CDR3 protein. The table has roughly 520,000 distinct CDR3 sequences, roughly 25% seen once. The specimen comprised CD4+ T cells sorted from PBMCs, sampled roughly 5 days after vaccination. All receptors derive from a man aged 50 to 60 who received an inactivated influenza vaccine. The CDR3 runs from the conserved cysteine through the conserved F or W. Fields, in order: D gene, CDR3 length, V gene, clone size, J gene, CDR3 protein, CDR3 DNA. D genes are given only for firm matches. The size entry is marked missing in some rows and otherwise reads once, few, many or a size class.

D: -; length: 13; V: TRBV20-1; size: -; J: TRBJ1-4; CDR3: CSARVVGHEKLFF; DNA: TGCAGTGCTAGAGTGGTCGGGCATGAAAAACTGTTTTTT
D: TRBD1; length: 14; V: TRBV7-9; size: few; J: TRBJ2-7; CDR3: CASRAQGMGYEQYF; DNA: TGTGCCAGCAGGGCACAGGGGATGGGGTACGAGCAGTACTTC
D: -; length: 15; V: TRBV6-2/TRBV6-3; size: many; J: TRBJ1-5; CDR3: CASSYFSASNQPQHF; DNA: TGTGCCAGCAGTTACTTCAGTGCGAGCAATCAGCCCCAGCATTTT
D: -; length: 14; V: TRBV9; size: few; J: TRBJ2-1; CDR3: CASSVTDLGNEQFF; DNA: TGTGCCAGCAGCGTAACGGACCTGGGCAATGAGCAGTTCTTC
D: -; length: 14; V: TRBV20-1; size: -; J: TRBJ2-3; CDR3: CSARSREGADTQYF; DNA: TGCAGTGCTAGGTCCCGGGAAGGTGCAGATACGCAGTATTTT
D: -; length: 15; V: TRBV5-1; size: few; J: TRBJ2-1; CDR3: CASSQGSGSYNEQFF; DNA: TGCGCCAGCAGCCAAGGGTCGGGCTCCTACAATGAGCAGTTCTTC
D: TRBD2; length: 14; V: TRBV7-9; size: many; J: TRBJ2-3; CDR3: CASSGRTSTDTQYF; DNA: TGTGCCAGCAGCGGCCGGACTAGTACAGATACGCAGTATTTT
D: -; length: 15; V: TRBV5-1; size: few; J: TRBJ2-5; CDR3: CASSHNTGSGETQYF; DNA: TGCGCCAGCAGCCATAACACAGGGTCGGGAGAGACCCAGTACTTC
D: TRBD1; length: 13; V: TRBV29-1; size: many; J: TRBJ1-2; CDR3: CSVTDRGDYGYTF; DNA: TGCAGCGTTACCGACAGGGGGGACTATGGCTACACCTTC
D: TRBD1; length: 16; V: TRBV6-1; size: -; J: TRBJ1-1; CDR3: CASRSTGFYPNTEAFF; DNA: TGTGCCAGCAGGTCGACAGGGTTTTACCCGAACACTGAAGCTTTCTTT
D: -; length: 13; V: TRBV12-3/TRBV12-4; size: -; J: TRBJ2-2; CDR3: CAGSGQSTGELFF; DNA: TGTGCCGGGTCAGGACAGAGCACCGGGGAGCTGTTTTTT
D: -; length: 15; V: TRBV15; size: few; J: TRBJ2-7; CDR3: CATSRETGSSYEQYF; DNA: TGTGCCACCAGCAGAGAAACGGGGAGCTCCTACGAGCAGTACTTC
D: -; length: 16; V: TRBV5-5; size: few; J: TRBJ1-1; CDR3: CASSLYRAGANTEAFF; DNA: TGTGCCAGCAGCTTATACAGGGCGGGGGCCAACACTGAAGCTTTCTTT
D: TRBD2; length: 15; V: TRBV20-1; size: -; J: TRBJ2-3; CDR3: CSASGGSGGADTQYF; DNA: TGCAGTGCTAGTGGGGGTAGCGGGGGGGCAGATACGCAGTATTTT
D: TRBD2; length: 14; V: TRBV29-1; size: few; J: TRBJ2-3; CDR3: CSVGSGVGTDTQYF; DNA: TGCAGCGTTGGAAGCGGGGTGGGGACAGATACGCAGTATTTT
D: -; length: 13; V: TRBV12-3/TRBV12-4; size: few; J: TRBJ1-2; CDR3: CASSSVGDYGYTF; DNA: TGTGCCAGCAGCTCTGTAGGGGACTATGGCTACACCTTC
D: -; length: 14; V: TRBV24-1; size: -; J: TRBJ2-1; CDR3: CATSEGRTYNEQFF; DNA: TGTGCCACCAGTGAGGGACGGACCTACAATGAGCAGTTCTTC
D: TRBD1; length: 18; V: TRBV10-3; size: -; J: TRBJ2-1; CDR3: CAINLGSGTGGSYNEQFF; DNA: TGTGCCATCAATTTAGGGTCCGGGACAGGGGGCTCCTACAATGAGCAGTTCTTC
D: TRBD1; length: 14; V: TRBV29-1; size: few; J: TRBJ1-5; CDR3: CSVVLQGSNQPQHF; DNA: TGCAGCGTTGTTTTACAGGGGAGCAATCAGCCCCAGCATTTT
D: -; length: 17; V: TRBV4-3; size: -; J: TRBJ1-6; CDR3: CASSQETGPGHNSPLHF; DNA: TGCGCCAGCAGCCAAGAAACAGGGCCGGGTCATAATTCACCCCTCCACTTT
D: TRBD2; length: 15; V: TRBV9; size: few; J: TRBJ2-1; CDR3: CASSAGGLGGNEQFF; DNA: TGTGCCAGCAGCGCCGGGGGACTAGGGGGCAATGAGCAGTTCTTC
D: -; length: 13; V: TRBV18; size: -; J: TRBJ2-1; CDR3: CASSPYRIKEQFF; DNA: TGTGCCAGCTCACCGTACAGAATCAAAGAGCAGTTCTTC
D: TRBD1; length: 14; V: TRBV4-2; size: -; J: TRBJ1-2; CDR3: CASSLGTDNYGYTF; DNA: TGTGCCAGCAGCCTGGGGACAGATAACTATGGCTACACCTTC
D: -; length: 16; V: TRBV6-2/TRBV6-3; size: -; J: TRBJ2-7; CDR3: CASSYRIGGISYEQYF; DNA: TGTGCCAGCAGTTATCGGATAGGGGGTATTTCCTACGAGCAGTACTTC
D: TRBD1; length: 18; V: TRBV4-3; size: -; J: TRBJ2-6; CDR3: CASSQTTGGATGANVLTF; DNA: TGCGCCAGCAGCCAAACCACAGGGGGCGCGACGGGGGCCAACGTCCTGACTTTC